The 9 T cell receptor beta chains reported below all come from one sample, sequenced in a study of shared clonotypes between healthy human individuals. The data were produced by immunoSEQ multiplex PCR, yet TCRdb's version contains in-frame clones alone and is incomplete. The profile shows a few million clones, approximately 96% of them singletons. The sequencing sample was made of naive CD4+ T cells sorted from blood. The subset denotes: CD45RA+ positively selected. The receptors were gathered from a man younger than 30 in good health.

The chain has TRBV19 and TRBJ1-1; D not certain. The CDR3 is 11 residues long. Trimming took 5 bases from V and 13 from J, leaving 14 bases between them. Germline values: CDR1 LNHDA, CDR2 SQIVND (reference sequence). The CDR3 is CASSSGRVVFF. The CDR3 DNA is TGTGCCAGTAGTTCGGGAAGAGTGGTTTTCTTT.

The rearrangement uses TRBV18 and TRBJ2-6; D unresolved. The CDR3 has 16 amino acids. Trimming removed 6 bases from V and 0 bases from J, with 12 bases in between. The germline V gene has CDR1 KGHSH and CDR2 LQKENI. The CDR3 here is CASSPGVNSGANVLTF. In DNA form, the CDR3 reads TGTGCCAGCTCGCCCGGAGTTAACTCTGGGGCCAACGTCCTGACTTTC.

The chain links TRBV28 to TRBJ2-7; D gene ambiguous. The CDR3 has 14 residues. Germline CDR1 MDHEN, CDR2 SYDVKM. The V and J ends lost 6 bases and 3 bases respectively, with 15 bases between them. The CDR3 nucleotides read TGTGCCAGCAGGACACCGAATACCCACTACGAGCAGTACTTC. This sequence encodes CASRTPNTHYEQYF.

J is TRBJ2-1 and V is TRBV6-1; D not certain. CDR1 MNHNS and CDR2 SASEGT come from the germline V gene. The CDR3 length is 11 residues. V lost 1 base to trimming and J lost 15 bases, with 10 bases between them. For the CDR3, the DNA is TGTGCCAGCAGTGAAGTAGACGCAGGGTTCTTC. Translation gives CASSEVDAGFF.

The gene calls are TRBV27 and TRBJ1-6, with a possible D match to TRBD1 (5 bases). Trimming cost V 6 bases and J 1 base, with 19 bases left between them. The CDR3 extends over 18 amino acids. Germline lookup yields CDR1 MNHEY and CDR2 SMNVEV (reference sequence). The DNA of the CDR3 is TGTGCCAGCAGCCTGACAGATCTAGCTTCATCCTATAATTCACCCCTCCACTTT. It specifies CASSLTDLASSYNSPLHF.

The gene calls are TRBV2 and TRBJ2-7, with TRBD1 identical over 7 bases. This CDR3 is built from 12 residues. After removal of 10 bases from V and 2 bases from J, the junction contained 5 bases not matched to a gene. Germline CDR1 reads SNHLY; CDR2 reads FYNNEI. CDR3: CATRGNAYEQYF. As DNA, the CDR3 is TGTGCCACCAGGGGGAACGCCTACGAGCAGTACTTC.

The rearrangement links TRBV6-1 to TRBJ2-7; D might be TRBD1 (6 bases). This CDR3 region has 14 residues. Germline lookup yields CDR1 MNHNS and CDR2 SASEGT. The V end was cut by 4 bases, the J end by 4 bases, with 14 bases between. CDR3 in DNA: TGTGCCAGCAGTGGTGACAGGCTTCAGTACGAGCAGTACTTC. Residues: CASSGDRLQYEQYF.

In its sample, this clone was seen once. The V call is TRBV5-6, the J call TRBJ1-2; 8 bases map to TRBD1. This CDR3 region has 14 residues. V trimming: 4 bases; J trimming: 4 bases; junction bases outside the gene matches: 6. Germline-derived CDR1 and CDR2 are SGHDT and YYEEEE. This CDR3 is CASSPRTGLYGYTF. CDR3 nucleotide sequence: TGTGCCAGCAGCCCACGGACAGGGCTCTATGGCTACACCTTC.

In its sample, this clone was seen once. The CDR3 loop is CASSPMQVEGKNEQYF. CDR3 DNA sequence: TGTGCCAGCTCACCAATGCAAGTTGAGGGGAAAAACGAGCAGTACTTC. This chain uses TRBV18 with TRBJ2-7; D tentatively reads TRBD1 or TRBD2 (5 bases each). V was trimmed by 2 bases and J by 5 bases, leaving 19 bases between them. Looked up from germline, CDR1 is KGHSH and CDR2 is LQKENI. The CDR3 sequence is 16 residues long.